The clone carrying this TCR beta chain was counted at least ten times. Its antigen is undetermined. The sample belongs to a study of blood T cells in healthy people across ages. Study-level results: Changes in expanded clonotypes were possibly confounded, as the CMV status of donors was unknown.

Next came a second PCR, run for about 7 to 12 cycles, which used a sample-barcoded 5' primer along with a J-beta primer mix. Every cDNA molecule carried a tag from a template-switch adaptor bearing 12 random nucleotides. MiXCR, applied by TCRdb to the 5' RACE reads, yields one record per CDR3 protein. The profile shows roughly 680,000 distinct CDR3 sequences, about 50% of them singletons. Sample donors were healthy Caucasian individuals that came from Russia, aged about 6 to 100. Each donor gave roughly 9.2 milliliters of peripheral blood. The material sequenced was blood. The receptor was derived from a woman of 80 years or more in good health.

CDR3 sequence (DNA): TGTGCCAGCAGCCAAACTCTCCAAGAGACCCAGTACTTC. It codes for CASSQTLQETQYF. This chain joins TRBV3-1 and TRBJ2-5; D call uncertain. The CDR3 loop spans 13 amino acids. Germline CDR1 is LGHDT and CDR2 is YNNKEL (reference sequence). V lost 2 bases and J lost 1, with 5 bases in between.